This T cell receptor (beta chain) was captured by sequencing in a study of cytomegalovirus exposure and HLA in healthy donors. Study at large: In a previous analysis, 120 million or so unique TCR beta sequences were found from 150 million to 200 million T cells. The study, taken as a whole, reports: Segments of the TCR beta V type were, in most cases, productive about 90% or about 30% of the time in an earlier analysis.

The PCR had 60 Vbeta and 13 Jbeta primers. Assay: immunoSEQ multiplex PCR; the TCRdb copy retains only in-frame clones and omits some. There are about 67,000 clones in the sample; around 67% occur only once, and roughly 2.1% lies in the top ten. Germline V gene sequence: CDR1 SGHDT, CDR2 YYEEEE. This CDR3 has 16 residues. The V gene lost 5 bases and the J gene lost 1 base, with 18 bases spanning the gap. Worth noting for this clone: Its specificity is not known.

This sequence was found in a woman aged 25 to 45 in good health and CMV-seronegative. The rearrangement joins TRBV5-6 to TRBJ1-1, with no clear D. The sequencing input was PBMCs. As DNA, the CDR3 is TGTGCCAGCAGAATTGGGCCGAGGGTGAGGAACACTGAAGCTTTCTTT. It is translated as CASRIGPRVRNTEAFF.